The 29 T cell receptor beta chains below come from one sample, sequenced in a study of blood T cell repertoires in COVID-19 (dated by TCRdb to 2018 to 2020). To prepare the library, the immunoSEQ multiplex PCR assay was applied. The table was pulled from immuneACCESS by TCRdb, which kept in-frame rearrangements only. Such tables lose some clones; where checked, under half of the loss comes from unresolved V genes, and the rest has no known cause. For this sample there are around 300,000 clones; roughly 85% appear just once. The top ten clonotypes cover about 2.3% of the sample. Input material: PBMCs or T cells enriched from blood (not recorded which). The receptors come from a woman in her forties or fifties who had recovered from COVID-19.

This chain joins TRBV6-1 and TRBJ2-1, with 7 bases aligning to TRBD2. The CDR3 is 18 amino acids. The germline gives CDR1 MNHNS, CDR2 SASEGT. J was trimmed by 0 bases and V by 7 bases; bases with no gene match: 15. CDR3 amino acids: CASNDRQTSQSSYNEQFF. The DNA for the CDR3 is TGTGCCAGCAATGACCGCCAGACTAGCCAATCCTCCTACAATGAGCAGTTCTTC.

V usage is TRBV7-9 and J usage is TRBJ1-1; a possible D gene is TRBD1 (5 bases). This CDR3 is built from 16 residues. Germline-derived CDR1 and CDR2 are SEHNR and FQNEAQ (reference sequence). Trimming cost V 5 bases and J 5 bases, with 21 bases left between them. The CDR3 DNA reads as TGTGCCAGCAGCCACCCCACCAGGGCGAGTCTAACTGAAGCTTTCTTT. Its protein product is CASSHPTRASLTEAFF.

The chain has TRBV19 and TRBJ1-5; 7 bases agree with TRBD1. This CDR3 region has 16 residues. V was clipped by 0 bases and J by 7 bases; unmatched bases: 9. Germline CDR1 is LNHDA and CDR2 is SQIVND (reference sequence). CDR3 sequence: CASSIDRDSRRQPQHF. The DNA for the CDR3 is TGTGCCAGTAGTATAGATCGGGACAGCCGACGGCAGCCCCAGCATTTT.

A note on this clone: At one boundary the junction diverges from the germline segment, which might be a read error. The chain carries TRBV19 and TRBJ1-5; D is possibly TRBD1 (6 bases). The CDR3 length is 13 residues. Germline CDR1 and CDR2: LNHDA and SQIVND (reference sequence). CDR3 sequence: CASRAGVWQPQHF. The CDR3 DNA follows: TGTGCGAGTAGGGCAGGGGTTTGGCAGCCCCAGCATTTT. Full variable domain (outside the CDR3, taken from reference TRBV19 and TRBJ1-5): DGGITQSPKYLFRKEGQNVTLSCEQNLNHDAMYWYRQDPGQGLRLIYYSQIVNDFQKGDIAEGYSVSREKKESFPLTVTSAQKNPTAFYLCASRAGVWQPQHFGDGTRLSIL.

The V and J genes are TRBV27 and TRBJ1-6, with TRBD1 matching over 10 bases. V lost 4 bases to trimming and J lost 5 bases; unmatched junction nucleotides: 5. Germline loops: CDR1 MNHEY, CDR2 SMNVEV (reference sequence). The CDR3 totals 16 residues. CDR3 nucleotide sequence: TGTGCCAGCAGTTACGGGACAGGGGTGAATAATTCACCCCTCCACTTT. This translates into CASSYGTGVNNSPLHF.

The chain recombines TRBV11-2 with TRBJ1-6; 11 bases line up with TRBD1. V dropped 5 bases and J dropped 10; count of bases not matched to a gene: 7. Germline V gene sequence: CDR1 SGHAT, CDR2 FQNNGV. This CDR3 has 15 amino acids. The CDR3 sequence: CASSLGTGGWSPLHF. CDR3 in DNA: TGTGCCAGCAGCCTAGGGACAGGGGGTTGGTCACCCCTCCACTTT. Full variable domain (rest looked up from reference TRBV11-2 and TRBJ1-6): EAGVAQSPRYKIIEKRQSVAFWCNPISGHATLYWYQQILGQGPKLLIQFQNNGVVDDSQLPKDRFSAERLKGVDSTLKIQPAKLEDSAVYLCASSLGTGGWSPLHFGNGTRLTVT.

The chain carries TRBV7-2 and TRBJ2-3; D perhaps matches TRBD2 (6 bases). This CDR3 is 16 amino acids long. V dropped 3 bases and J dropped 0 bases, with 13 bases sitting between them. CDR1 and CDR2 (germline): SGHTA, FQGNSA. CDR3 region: CASSFVRGYSTDTQYF. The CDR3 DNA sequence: TGTGCCAGCAGCTTTGTCCGGGGGTATAGCACAGATACGCAGTATTTT.

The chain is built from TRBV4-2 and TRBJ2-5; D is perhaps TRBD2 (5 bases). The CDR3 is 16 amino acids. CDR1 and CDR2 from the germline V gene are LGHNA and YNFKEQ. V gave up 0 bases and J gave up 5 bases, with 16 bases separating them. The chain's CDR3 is CASSQDVGRRGETQYF. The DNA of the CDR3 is TGTGCCAGCAGCCAAGATGTAGGGCGGAGAGGGGAGACCCAGTACTTC.

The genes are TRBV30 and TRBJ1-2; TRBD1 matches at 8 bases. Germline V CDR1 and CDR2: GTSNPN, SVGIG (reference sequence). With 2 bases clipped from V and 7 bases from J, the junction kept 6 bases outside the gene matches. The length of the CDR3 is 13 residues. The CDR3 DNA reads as TGTGCCTGGAGTCCGCAGGGGGCGCGTGGCTACACCTTC. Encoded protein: CAWSPQGARGYTF.

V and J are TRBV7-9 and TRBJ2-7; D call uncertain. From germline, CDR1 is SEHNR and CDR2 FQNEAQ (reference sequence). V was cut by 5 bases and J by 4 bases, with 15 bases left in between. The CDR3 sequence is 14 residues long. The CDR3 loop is CASSDGPATYEQYF. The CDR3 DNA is TGTGCCAGCAGCGACGGTCCAGCGACTTACGAGCAGTACTTC.

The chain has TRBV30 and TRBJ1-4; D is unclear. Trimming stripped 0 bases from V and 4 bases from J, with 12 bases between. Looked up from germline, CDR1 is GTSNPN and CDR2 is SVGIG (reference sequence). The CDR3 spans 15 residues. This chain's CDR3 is CAWSVRRQNNEKLFF. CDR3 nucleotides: TGTGCCTGGAGTGTACGGCGGCAGAATAATGAAAAACTGTTTTTT.

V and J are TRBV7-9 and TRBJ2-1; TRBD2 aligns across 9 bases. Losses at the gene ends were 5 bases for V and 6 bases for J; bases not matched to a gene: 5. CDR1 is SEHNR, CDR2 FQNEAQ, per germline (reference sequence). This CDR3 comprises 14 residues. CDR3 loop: CASSRSGRGNEQFF. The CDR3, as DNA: TGTGCCAGCAGCCGTAGCGGGAGAGGCAATGAGCAGTTCTTC. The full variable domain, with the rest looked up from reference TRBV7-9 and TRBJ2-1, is DTGVSQNPRHKITKRGQNVTFRCDPISEHNRLYWYRQTLGQGPEFLTYFQNEAQLEKSRLLSDRFSAERPKGSFSTLEIQRTEQGDSAMYLCASSRSGRGNEQFFGPGTRLTVL.

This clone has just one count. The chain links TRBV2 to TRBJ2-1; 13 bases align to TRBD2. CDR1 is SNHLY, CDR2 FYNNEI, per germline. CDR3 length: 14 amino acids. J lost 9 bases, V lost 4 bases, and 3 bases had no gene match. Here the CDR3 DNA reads TGTGCCAGCAGTGTTCGACTAGCGGGGGGTGAGCAGTTCTTC. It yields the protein CASSVRLAGGEQFF.

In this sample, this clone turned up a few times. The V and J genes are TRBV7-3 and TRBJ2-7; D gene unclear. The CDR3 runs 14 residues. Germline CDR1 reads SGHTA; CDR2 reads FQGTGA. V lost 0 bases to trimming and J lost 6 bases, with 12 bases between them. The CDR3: CASSLTPAVGEQYF. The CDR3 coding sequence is TGTGCCAGCAGCTTAACCCCCGCAGTTGGCGAGCAGTACTTC.

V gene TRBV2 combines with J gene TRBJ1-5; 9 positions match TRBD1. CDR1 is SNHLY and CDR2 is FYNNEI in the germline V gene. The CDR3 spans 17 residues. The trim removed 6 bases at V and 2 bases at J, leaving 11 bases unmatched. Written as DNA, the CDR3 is TGTGCCAGCAGCGGTCCCGGGACAGGGCCGGGCAATCAGCCCCAGCATTTT. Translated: CASSGPGTGPGNQPQHF.

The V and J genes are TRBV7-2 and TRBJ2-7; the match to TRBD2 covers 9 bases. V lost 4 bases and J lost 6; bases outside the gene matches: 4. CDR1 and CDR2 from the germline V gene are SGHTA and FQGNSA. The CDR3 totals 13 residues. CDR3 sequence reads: CASSSGTSFEQYF. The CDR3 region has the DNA TGTGCCAGCAGCTCCGGGACTAGCTTCGAGCAGTACTTC.

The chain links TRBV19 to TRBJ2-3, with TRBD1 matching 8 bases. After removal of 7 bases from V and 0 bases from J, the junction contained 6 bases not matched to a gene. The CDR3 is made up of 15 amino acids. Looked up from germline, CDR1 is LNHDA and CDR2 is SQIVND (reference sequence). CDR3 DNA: TGTGCCAGTACTCAGACAGGGGTTAGCACAGATACGCAGTATTTT. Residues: CASTQTGVSTDTQYF.

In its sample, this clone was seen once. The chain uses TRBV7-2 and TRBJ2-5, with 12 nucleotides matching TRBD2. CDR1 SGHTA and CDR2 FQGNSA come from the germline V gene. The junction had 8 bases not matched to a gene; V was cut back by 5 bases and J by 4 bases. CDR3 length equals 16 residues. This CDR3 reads CASSPLAGGLRETQYF. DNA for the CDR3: TGTGCCAGCAGCCCCCTAGCGGGGGGGCTGAGAGAGACCCAGTACTTC.

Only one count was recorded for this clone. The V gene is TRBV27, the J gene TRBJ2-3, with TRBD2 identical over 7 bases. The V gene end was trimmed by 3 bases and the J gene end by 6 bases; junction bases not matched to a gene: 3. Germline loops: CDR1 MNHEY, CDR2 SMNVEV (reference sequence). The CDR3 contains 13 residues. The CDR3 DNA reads TGTGCCAGCAGTTTTTGGACTAGTGATACGCAGTATTTT. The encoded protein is CASSFWTSDTQYF.

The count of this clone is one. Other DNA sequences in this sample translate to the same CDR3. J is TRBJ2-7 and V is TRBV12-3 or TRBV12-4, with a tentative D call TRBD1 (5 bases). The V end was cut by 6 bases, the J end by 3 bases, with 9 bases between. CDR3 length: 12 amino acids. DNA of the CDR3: TGTGCCAGCAGCCTGACAGTCTACGAGCAGTACTTC. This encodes CASSLTVYEQYF.

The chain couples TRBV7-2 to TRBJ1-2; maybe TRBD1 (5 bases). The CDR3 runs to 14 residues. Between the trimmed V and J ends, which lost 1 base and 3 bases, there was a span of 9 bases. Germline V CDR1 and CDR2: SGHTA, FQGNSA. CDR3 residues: CASSLVATDYGYTF. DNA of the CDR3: TGTGCCAGCAGCTTAGTGGCGACAGACTATGGCTACACCTTC.

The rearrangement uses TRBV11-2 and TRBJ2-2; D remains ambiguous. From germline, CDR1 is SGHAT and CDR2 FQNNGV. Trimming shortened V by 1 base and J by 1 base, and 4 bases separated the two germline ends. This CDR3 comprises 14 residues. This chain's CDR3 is CASSLVRNTGELFF. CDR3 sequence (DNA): TGTGCCAGCAGCTTAGTCCGGAACACCGGGGAGCTGTTTTTT. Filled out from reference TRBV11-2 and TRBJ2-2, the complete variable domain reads EAGVAQSPRYKIIEKRQSVAFWCNPISGHATLYWYQQILGQGPKLLIQFQNNGVVDDSQLPKDRFSAERLKGVDSTLKIQPAKLEDSAVYLCASSLVRNTGELFFGEGSRLTVL.

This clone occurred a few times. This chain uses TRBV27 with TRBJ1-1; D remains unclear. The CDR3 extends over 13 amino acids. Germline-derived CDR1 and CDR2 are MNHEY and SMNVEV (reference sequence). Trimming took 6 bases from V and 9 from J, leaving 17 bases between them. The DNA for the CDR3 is TGTGCCAGCAGGCCCCGGGTTACTACCCAAGCTTTCTTT. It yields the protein CASRPRVTTQAFF.

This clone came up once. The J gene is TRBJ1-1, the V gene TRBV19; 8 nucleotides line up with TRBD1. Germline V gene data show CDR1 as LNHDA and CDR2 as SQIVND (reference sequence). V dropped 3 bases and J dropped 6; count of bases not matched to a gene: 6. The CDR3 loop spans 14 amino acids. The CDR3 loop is CASSISSGGPEAFF. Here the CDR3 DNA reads TGTGCCAGTAGTATCTCCTCAGGGGGCCCTGAAGCTTTCTTT.

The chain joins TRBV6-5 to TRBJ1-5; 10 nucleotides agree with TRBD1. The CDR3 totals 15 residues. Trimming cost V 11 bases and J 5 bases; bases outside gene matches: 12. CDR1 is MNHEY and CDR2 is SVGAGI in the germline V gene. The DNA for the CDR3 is TGTGCCCTCCGCCCGACAGGGGGCCGGGATCAGCCCCAGCATTTT. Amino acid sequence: CALRPTGGRDQPQHF.

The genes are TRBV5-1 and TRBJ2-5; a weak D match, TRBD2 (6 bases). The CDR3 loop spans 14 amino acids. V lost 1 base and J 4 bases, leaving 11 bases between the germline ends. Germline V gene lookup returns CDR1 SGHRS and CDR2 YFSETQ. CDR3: CASSLSGVSETQYF. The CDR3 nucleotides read TGCGCCAGCAGCTTGTCGGGGGTATCAGAGACCCAGTACTTC.

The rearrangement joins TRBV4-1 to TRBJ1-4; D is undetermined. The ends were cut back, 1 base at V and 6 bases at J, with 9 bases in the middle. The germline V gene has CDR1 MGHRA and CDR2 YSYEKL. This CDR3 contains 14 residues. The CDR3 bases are TGCGCCAGCAGCCAAGGAGGGAGGTATGAAAAACTGTTTTTT. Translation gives CASSQGGRYEKLFF.

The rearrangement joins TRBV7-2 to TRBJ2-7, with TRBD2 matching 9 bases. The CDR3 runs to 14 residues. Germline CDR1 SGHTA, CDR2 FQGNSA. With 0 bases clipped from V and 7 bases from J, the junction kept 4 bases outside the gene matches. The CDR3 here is CASSLAASGMEQYF. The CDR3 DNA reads TGTGCCAGCAGCTTAGCAGCTAGCGGGATGGAGCAGTACTTC.

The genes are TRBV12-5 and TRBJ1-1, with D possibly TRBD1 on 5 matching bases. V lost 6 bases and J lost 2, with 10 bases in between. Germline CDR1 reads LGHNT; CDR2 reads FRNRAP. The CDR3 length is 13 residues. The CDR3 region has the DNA TGTGCTAGTGGCCCAGACAGTAACACTGAAGCTTTCTTT. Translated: CASGPDSNTEAFF.